A single sample gave rise to the 10 T cell receptor beta chains below, sequenced in a study of CXCR3-negative and CXCR3-positive naive CD8 T cells. Study-wide points: Naive cells that were CXCR3-positive had more hydrophobic TRB CDR3s (compared with CXCR3-negative naive cells).

The libraries of TRB cDNA were prepared using 5' RACE with UMI labels. TCRdb reprocessed the 5' RACE reads and keeps a single row for each CDR3 protein, giving no DNA. The sample spans 50,000 or so distinct CDR3 sequences; the ten largest clones claim about 0.5%. Their target antigens are unknown. Sequencing was carried out using naive CXCR3+ CD8+ T cells from blood. The subset denotes: CD45RO-CCR7+CD27+CD95- naive CD8+ T cells expressing CXCR3 (TNR3+). The receptors were gathered from a human donor in good health. Some clones in this sample may be carry-over from other donors' samples.

The V gene is TRBV10-2, the J gene TRBJ2-1; TCRdb's D call of TRBD1 is untestable without DNA. Looked up from germline, CDR1 is WSHSY and CDR2 is SAAADI. The CDR3 totals 14 residues. The CDR3 sequence is CASRRTGGYNEQFF.

The gene calls are TRBV19 and TRBJ2-5; TCRdb gives TRBD1 as the D gene, but with no DNA this cannot be confirmed. The CDR3 consists of 15 residues. Germline V gene data show CDR1 as LNHDA and CDR2 as SQIVND (reference sequence). CDR3: CASSIDPNGSGAQYF.

This chain links TRBV15 with TRBJ2-7. The CDR3 length is 14 residues. Germline V gene lookup returns CDR1 LNHNV and CDR2 YYDKDF (reference sequence). This CDR3 is CATSRGAGPNEQYF.

The chain carries TRBV2 and TRBJ2-1. The CDR3 totals 13 residues. The V gene's germline CDR1 is SNHLY and CDR2 FYNNEI. CDR3 amino acids: CAISEGAYNEQFF. Full variable domain (missing parts from reference TRBV2 and TRBJ2-1): EPEVTQTPSHQVTQMGQEVILRCVPISNHLYFYWYRQILGQKVEFLVSFYNNEISEKSEIFDDQFSVERPDGSNFTLKIRSTKLEDSAMYFCAISEGAYNEQFFGPGTRLTVL.

This chain joins TRBV7-9 and TRBJ2-7; the D gene TCRdb calls, TRBD2, cannot be checked with no DNA. CDR1 is SEHNR and CDR2 is FQNEAQ in the germline V gene (reference sequence). The CDR3 loop spans 16 amino acids. The CDR3 region is CASSLSTSGGSYEQYF. Combining the CDR3 with reference TRBV7-9 and TRBJ2-7 gives the whole variable domain DTGVSQNPRHKITKRGQNVTFRCDPISEHNRLYWYRQTLGQGPEFLTYFQNEAQLEKSRLLSDRFSAERPKGSFSTLEIQRTEQGDSAMYLCASSLSTSGGSYEQYFGPGTRLTVT.

The chain couples TRBV11-2 to TRBJ1-1; with no DNA, the TCRdb D assignment of TRBD1 cannot be verified. The V gene's germline CDR1 is SGHAT and CDR2 FQNNGV. This CDR3 region has 16 residues. This CDR3 reads CASSLGYGTENTEAFF.

The chain is built from TRBV7-9 and TRBJ1-2; TCRdb returns TRBD1, unconfirmable since there is no DNA. There are 16 residues in the CDR3. Germline V gives CDR1 SEHNR, CDR2 FQNEAQ (reference sequence). The CDR3: CASSLRGTERIYGYTF.

The chain combines TRBV7-2 with TRBJ2-7; TCRdb indicates TRBD2, and absent DNA this call remains unverified. The CDR3 extends over 13 amino acids. The germline V gene has CDR1 SGHTA and CDR2 FQGNSA. The CDR3 region is CASRPPATYEQYF.

V and J are TRBV4-3 and TRBJ1-5. CDR1 LGHNA and CDR2 YSLEER come from the germline V gene. This CDR3 comprises 15 residues. CDR3 sequence reads: CASSQDRAVNQPQHF.

The V call is TRBV7-9, the J call TRBJ1-2. Germline V gene lookup returns CDR1 SEHNR and CDR2 FQNEAQ (reference sequence). The CDR3 is 13 residues long. The CDR3 sequence is CASSFASNYGYTF.